This T cell receptor (beta chain) was profiled in a study of cytomegalovirus exposure and HLA in healthy donors. Study-wide results and limits: TCR sequences were mostly rare, though some public TCRs occurred in many donors. Cytomegalovirus association was assigned to over 150 TCR beta chains. The finding came from a later analysis; first-cohort TCR clusters tended to co-occur in the 120 or so validation repertoires. High sensitivity and specificity were reportedly achieved when the classifier diagnosed cytomegalovirus status.

The CDR3 covers 12 residues. V lost 6 bases and J 0 bases, leaving 9 bases between the germline ends. Germline assignment: CDR1 SQVTM and CDR2 ANQGSEA. On this clone: No antigen is known for it.

Sequencing used immunoSEQ multiplex PCR; TCRdb keeps in-frame clones, though not all of them. The table has 60,000 to 70,000 clones, roughly 89% seen once. Sequenced: PBMCs. The clonotype comes from a woman younger than 35 in good health and CMV-seronegative. The rearrangement links TRBV29-1 to TRBJ2-7; D is unresolved. This CDR3 reads CSVGGPSYEQYF. The CDR3 coding sequence is TGCAGCGTGGGTGGGCCCTCCTACGAGCAGTACTTC.